The 17 T cell receptor beta chains below all came from one sample that was sequenced in a study of identical twins. In TCRdb, the 5' RACE reads were re-called with MiXCR into one record per CDR3 protein. The sample lists about 690,000 distinct CDR3 sequences; roughly 6% were seen once. Sequencing was done on a sample of naive T cells sorted from blood. The receptors derive from a man between 18 and 35 years old in good health.

This clonotype occurred many times. The chain has TRBV20-1 and TRBJ2-7, with D possibly TRBD2 on 5 matching bases. Trimming cost V 0 bases and J 3 bases, with 6 bases left between them. Germline V lookup: CDR1 DFQATT, CDR2 SNEGSKA (reference sequence). The CDR3 is 12 amino acids. DNA for the CDR3: TGCAGTGCTAGAGATAGCGTCTACGAGCAGTACGTC. It specifies CSARDSVYEQYV.

The table lists this clonotype with many counts. The rearrangement links TRBV18 to TRBJ1-4; the D is unclear. Trimming removed 1 base from V and 8 bases from J, with 8 bases in between. This CDR3 has 13 residues. The germline V gene encodes CDR1 KGHSH and CDR2 LQKENI. The CDR3 DNA follows: TGTGCCAGCTCACCACACCGTGGGGAAAAACTGTTTTTT. Translating gives CASSPHRGEKLFF.

At least ten counts were recorded for this clonotype. The chain employs TRBV20-1 and TRBJ2-1, with 7 bases matching TRBD2. The V and J ends lost 0 bases and 8 bases, in that order; junction bases with no gene match: 7. CDR1 and CDR2 from the germline V gene are DFQATT and SNEGSKA (reference sequence). There are 14 residues in the CDR3. The chain's CDR3 is CSARDRDYGHEQFF. For the CDR3, the DNA is TGCAGTGCTAGAGACCGGGACTATGGCCATGAGCAGTTCTTC.

This clonotype appeared many times. The genes are TRBV7-9 and TRBJ2-5; D is possibly TRBD2 (6 bases). The CDR3 runs 15 residues. Trimming took off 3 bases at V and 4 bases at J, with 15 bases between the two ends. Germline V gene sequence: CDR1 SEHNR, CDR2 FQNEAQ (reference sequence). The CDR3 DNA follows: TGTGCCAGCAGCTTTGATTGGACTACCCGAGAGACCCAGTACTTC. Protein sequence: CASSFDWTTRETQYF.

This clonotype was observed a few times. This chain uses TRBV6-2 or TRBV6-3 with TRBJ2-7, with 11 bases fitting TRBD1. V shed 6 bases and J 6 bases; nucleotides not matched to a gene: 7. From germline, CDR1 is MNHEY and CDR2 SVGEGT. The CDR3 contains 14 residues. CDR3 residues: CASSPDRGRGEQYV. DNA of the CDR3: TGTGCCAGCAGCCCGGACAGGGGGCGAGGCGAGCAGTACGTC.

This clonotype was seen only a few times. The V gene is TRBV24-1, the J gene TRBJ1-4; D call uncertain. The CDR3 consists of 15 residues. With 4 bases removed from V and 0 bases from J, the gap between germline ends came to 8 bases. Germline V gene lookup returns CDR1 KGHDR and CDR2 SFDVKD. CDR3 loop: CATSDRASTNEKLFF. Here the CDR3 DNA reads TGTGCCACCAGTGACCGGGCCTCAACTAATGAAAAACTGTTTTTT.

This chain connects TRBV23-1 to TRBJ2-1, with D perhaps TRBD1 (5 bases). TRBV23-1 is sorted into the ORF group, with uncertain function. The CDR3 consists of 15 residues. V gave up 4 bases and J gave up 9 bases, with 19 bases separating them. Here the CDR3 DNA reads TGCGCCAGCAGTCTACCTTCCAGGGTGGGCGGTGAGCAGTTCTTC. Protein product: CASSLPSRVGGEQFF.

The CDR3 nucleotides read TGTGCCAGCAGTGAAAACTTCAGCCCGCAGTTCTTC. This encodes CASSENFSPQFF. The gene calls are TRBV25-1 and TRBJ2-1; D uncertain. The CDR3 covers 12 residues. Trimming cost V 2 bases and J 12 bases, with 11 bases left between them. Germline V gene data show CDR1 as MGHDK and CDR2 as SYGVNS.

This clonotype was counted at least ten times. The chain couples TRBV28 to TRBJ1-1; D gene unclear. Germline lookup yields CDR1 MDHEN and CDR2 SYDVKM. V was shortened by 10 bases and J by 3 bases, with 9 bases between the two germline ends. The CDR3 is 11 amino acids. The CDR3 here is CATTWDTEAFF. The CDR3 region has the DNA TGTGCCACCACCTGGGACACTGAAGCTTTCTTT.

The chain combines TRBV25-1 with TRBJ2-7, with TRBD2 as a possible D gene (5 bases). Per the germline V gene, CDR1 is MGHDK and CDR2 is SYGVNS. The CDR3 contains 12 residues. The germline V and J ends were trimmed by 3 bases and 2 bases, with 5 bases remaining between them. The CDR3 sequence is CASSDGTYEQYF. In DNA, the CDR3 is TGTGCCAGCAGTGACGGGACCTACGAGCAGTACTTC.

This clonotype was counted at least ten times. The chain uses TRBV29-1 and TRBJ2-7; TRBD1 matches at 10 bases. Germline assignment: CDR1 SQVTM and CDR2 ANQGSEA. After removal of 3 bases from V and 4 bases from J, the junction contained 6 bases not matched to a gene. The CDR3 runs 14 residues. CDR3 sequence reads: CSVDKTGQGYEQYF. The DNA for the CDR3 is TGCAGCGTTGATAAAACGGGACAGGGGTACGAGCAGTACTTC.

This clonotype was detected ten times or more. V is TRBV15 and J is TRBJ2-3; D gene uncertain. The CDR3 loop spans 16 amino acids. Germline values: CDR1 LNHNV, CDR2 YYDKDF (reference sequence). V lost 1 base and J 2 bases, leaving 13 bases between the germline ends. The CDR3 DNA follows: TGTGCCACCAGCAGAGTGTCAGGAGTACTCACAGATACGCAGTATTTT. Translation: CATSRVSGVLTDTQYF. Supplemented by reference TRBV15 and TRBJ2-3, the full variable domain reads DAMVIQNPRYQVTQFGKPVTLSCSQTLNHNVMYWYQQKSSQAPKLLFHYYDKDFNNEADTPDNFQSRRPNTSFCFLDIRSPGLGDTAMYLCATSRVSGVLTDTQYFGPGTRLTVL.

This clonotype was recorded many times. The chain employs TRBV10-3 and TRBJ2-1; 8 bases match TRBD1. Germline trimming cut 10 bases from V and 8 bases from J; bases unmatched to any gene: 7. Germline values: CDR1 ENHRY, CDR2 SYGVKD. The length of the CDR3 is 12 residues. The CDR3 region is CATGQGGYEQFF. In nucleotides, the CDR3 is TGTGCCACAGGACAGGGCGGTTATGAGCAGTTCTTC.

This clonotype was observed many times. This chain joins TRBV7-9 and TRBJ2-2; no reliable D call. V was trimmed by 1 base and J by 5 bases, leaving 8 bases between them. Germline-derived CDR1 and CDR2 are SEHNR and FQNEAQ (reference sequence). The CDR3 is 14 residues long. The CDR3 bases are TGTGCCAGCAGCTTAGGCGTCGCGACCGGGGAGCTGTTTTTT. Its protein is CASSLGVATGELFF.

This clonotype was picked up many times. The chain couples TRBV7-9 to TRBJ1-1, with D possibly being TRBD1 (6 bases). Germline V CDR1 and CDR2: SEHNR, FQNEAQ (reference sequence). The length of the CDR3 is 15 residues. V gave up 5 bases and J gave up 3 bases, with 16 bases separating them. The CDR3 coding sequence is TGTGCCAGCAGCGCGGCAGGGGTAGGGTACACTGAAGCTTTCTTT. It yields the protein CASSAAGVGYTEAFF.

This clonotype has a handful of counts. This CDR3 reads CASSWERTAQQETQYF. The CDR3 nucleotides read TGCGCCAGCAGCTGGGAACGGACAGCACAACAAGAGACCCAGTACTTC. V gene TRBV5-1 combines with J gene TRBJ2-5, with D possibly being TRBD1 (6 bases). The CDR3 length is 16 residues. V gave up 3 bases and J gave up 2 bases, with 17 bases separating them. The germline gives CDR1 SGHRS, CDR2 YFSETQ.

There are a few counts of this clonotype. The rearrangement uses TRBV4-3 and TRBJ2-1, with TRBD2 identical over 12 bases. Germline CDR1 reads LGHNA; CDR2 reads YSLEER. V was clipped by 1 base and J by 0 bases; unmatched bases: 1. The CDR3 consists of 17 residues. CDR3 in DNA: TGCGCCAGCAGCCAAGGGACTAGCGGGGACTCCTACAATGAGCAGTTCTTC. This translates into CASSQGTSGDSYNEQFF.